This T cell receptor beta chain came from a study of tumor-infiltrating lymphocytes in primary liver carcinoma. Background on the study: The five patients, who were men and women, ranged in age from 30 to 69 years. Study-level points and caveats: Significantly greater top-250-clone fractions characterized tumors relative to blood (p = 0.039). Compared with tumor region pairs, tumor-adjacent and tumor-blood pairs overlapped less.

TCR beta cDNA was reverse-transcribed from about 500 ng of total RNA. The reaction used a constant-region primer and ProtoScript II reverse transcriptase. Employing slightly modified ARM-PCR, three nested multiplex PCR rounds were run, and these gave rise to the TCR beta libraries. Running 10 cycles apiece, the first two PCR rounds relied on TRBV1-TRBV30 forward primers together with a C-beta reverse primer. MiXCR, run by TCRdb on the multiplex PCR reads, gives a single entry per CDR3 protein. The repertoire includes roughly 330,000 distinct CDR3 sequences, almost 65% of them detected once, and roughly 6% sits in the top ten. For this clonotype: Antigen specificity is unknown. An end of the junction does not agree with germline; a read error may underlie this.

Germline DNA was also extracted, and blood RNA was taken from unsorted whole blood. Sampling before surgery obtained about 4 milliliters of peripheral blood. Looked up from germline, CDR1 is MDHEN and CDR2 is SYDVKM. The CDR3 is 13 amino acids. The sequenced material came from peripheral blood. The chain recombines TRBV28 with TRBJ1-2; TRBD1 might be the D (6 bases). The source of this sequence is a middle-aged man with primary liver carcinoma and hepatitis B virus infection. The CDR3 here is CASRTGYSYGYTF. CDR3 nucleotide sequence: TGTGCCAGCAGAACAGGGTATAGCTATGGTTACACCTTC.